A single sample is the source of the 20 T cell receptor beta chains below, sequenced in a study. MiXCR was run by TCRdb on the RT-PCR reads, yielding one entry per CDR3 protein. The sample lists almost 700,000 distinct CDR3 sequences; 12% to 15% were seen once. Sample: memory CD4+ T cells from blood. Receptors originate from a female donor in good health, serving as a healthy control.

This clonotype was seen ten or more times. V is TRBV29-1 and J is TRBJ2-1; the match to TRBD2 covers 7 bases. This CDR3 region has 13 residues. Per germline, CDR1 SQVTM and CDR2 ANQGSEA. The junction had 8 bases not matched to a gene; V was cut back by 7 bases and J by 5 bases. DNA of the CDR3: TGCAGCGCTAACAAACGGGAGGACAATGAGCAGTTCTTC. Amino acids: CSANKREDNEQFF.

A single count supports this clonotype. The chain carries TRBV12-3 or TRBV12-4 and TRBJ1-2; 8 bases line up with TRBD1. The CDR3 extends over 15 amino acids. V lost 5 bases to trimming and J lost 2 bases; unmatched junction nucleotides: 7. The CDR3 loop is CASSETGGGNYGYTF. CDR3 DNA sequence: TGTGCCAGCAGTGAAACAGGGGGAGGAAACTATGGCTACACCTTC.

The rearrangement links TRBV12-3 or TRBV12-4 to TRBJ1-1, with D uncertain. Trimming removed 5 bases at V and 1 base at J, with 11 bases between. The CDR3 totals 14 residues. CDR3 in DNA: TGTGCCAGCAGTCCAAGGGAGGGGAACACTGAAGCTTTCTTT. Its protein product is CASSPREGNTEAFF.

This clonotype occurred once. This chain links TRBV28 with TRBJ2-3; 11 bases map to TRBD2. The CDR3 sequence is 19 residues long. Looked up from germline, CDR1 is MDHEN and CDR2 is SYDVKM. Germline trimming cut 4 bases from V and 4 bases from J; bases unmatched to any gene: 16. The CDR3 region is CASSSLAGVVSVDADTQYF. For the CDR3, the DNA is TGTGCCAGCAGTTCACTAGCGGGAGTGGTGTCGGTCGATGCAGATACGCAGTATTTT.

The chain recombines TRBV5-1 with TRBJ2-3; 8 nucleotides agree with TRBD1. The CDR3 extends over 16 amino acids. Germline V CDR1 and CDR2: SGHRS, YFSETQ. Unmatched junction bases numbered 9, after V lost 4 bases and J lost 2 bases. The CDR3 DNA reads TGCGCCAGCAGCGCGACAGGGGTCCAACACACAGATACGCAGTATTTT. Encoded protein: CASSATGVQHTDTQYF.

CDR3 in amino acids: CSAPDPRKNEKLFF. Written as DNA, the CDR3 is TGCAGTGCTCCGGACCCCCGAAAAAATGAAAAACTGTTTTTT. The chain recombines TRBV20-1 with TRBJ1-4, with unresolved D. Germline V gene lookup returns CDR1 DFQATT and CDR2 SNEGSKA (reference sequence). V dropped 5 bases and J dropped 5 bases, with 15 bases sitting between them. The CDR3 consists of 14 residues.

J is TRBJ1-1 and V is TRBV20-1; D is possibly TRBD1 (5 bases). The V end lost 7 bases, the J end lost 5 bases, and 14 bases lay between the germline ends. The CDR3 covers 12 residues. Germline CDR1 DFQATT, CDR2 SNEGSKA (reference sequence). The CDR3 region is CSVKGRVTEAFF. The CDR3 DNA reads TGCAGTGTTAAGGGGCGCGTGACTGAAGCTTTCTTT.

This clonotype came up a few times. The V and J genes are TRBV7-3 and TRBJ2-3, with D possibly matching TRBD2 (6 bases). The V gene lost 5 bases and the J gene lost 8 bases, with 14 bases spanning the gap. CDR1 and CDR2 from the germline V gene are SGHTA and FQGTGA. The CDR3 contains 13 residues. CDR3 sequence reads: CASSVHEEGTQYF. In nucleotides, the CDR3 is TGTGCCAGCAGCGTCCACGAGGAGGGTACGCAGTATTTT. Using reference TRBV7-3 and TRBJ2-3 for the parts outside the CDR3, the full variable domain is GAGVSQTPSNKVTEKGKYVELRCDPISGHTALYWYRQSLGQGPEFLIYFQGTGAADDSGLPNDRFFAVRPEGSVSTLKIQRTERGDSAVYLCASSVHEEGTQYFGPGTRLTVL.

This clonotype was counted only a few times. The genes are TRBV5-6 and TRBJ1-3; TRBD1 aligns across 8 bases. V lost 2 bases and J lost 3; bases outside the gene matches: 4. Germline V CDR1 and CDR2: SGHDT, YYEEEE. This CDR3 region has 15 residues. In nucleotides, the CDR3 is TGTGCCAGCAGCTTCTCGGACAGGGTTGGAAACACCATATATTTT. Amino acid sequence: CASSFSDRVGNTIYF. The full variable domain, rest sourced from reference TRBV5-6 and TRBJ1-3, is DAGVTQSPTHLIKTRGQQVTLRCSPKSGHDTVSWYQQALGQGPQFIFQYYEEEERQRGNFPDRFSGHQFPNYSSELNVNALLLGDSALYLCASSFSDRVGNTIYFGEGSWLTVV.

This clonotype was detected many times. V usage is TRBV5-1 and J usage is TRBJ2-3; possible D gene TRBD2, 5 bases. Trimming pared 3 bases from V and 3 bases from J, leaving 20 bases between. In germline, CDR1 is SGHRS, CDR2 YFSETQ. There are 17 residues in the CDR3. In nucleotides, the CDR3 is TGCGCCAGCAGCTCCCGTTTGTCCCTAGCAAATACAGATACGCAGTATTTT. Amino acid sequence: CASSSRLSLANTDTQYF.

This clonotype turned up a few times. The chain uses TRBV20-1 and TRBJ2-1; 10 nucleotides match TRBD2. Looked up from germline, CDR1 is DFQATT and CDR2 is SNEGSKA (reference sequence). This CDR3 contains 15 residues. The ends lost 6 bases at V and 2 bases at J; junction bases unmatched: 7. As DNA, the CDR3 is TGCAGTGCGGAACCTAGCGGGAGAACCTACAATGAGCAGTTCTTC. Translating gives CSAEPSGRTYNEQFF.

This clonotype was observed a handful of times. The CDR3 bases are TGTGCCAGCACCCAAGGTCTCAGGTACGAGCAGTACTTC. Translation: CASTQGLRYEQYF. The chain is built from TRBV12-3 or TRBV12-4 and TRBJ2-7, with no clear D. V lost 7 bases and J 4 bases, leaving 14 bases between the germline ends. The CDR3 has 13 residues.

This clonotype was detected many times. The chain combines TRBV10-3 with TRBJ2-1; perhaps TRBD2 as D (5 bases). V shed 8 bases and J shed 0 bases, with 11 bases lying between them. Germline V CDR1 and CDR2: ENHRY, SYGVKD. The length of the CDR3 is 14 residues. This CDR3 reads CAIQGSGSYNEQFF. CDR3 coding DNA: TGTGCCATCCAAGGCAGCGGCTCCTACAATGAGCAGTTCTTC.

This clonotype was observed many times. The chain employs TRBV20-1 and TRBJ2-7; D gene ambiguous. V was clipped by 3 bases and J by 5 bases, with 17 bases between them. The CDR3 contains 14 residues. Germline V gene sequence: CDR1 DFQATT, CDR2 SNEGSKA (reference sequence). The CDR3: CSASLPPQLHEQYF. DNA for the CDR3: TGCAGTGCTAGCCTCCCGCCTCAACTACACGAGCAGTACTTC.

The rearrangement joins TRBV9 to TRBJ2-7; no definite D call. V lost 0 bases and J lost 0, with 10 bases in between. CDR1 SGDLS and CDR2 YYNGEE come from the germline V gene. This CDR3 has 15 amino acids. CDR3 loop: CASSVGLDSSYEQYF. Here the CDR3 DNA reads TGTGCCAGCAGCGTAGGACTGGATAGCTCCTACGAGCAGTACTTC. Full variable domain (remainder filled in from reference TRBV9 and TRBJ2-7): DSGVTQTPKHLITATGQRVTLRCSPRSGDLSVYWYQQSLDQGLQFLIQYYNGEERAKGNILERFSAQQFPDLHSELNLSSLELGDSALYFCASSVGLDSSYEQYFGPGTRLTVT.

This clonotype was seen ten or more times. CDR3 nucleotide sequence: TGTGCCAGCAGCTTACTTCGCTCCAGCACAGATACGCAGTATTTT. Translation gives CASSLLRSSTDTQYF. This chain joins TRBV7-9 and TRBJ2-3; D is unclear. The V gene lost 2 bases and the J gene lost 0 bases, with 9 bases spanning the gap. Germline CDR1 is SEHNR and CDR2 is FQNEAQ (reference sequence). The CDR3 extends over 15 amino acids.

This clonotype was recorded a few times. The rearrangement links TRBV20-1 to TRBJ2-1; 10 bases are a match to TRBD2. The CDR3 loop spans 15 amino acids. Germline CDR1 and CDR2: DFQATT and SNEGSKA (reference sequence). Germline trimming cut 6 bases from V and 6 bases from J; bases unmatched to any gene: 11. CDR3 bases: TGCAGTGCGATAGCGGGAGGCAGGGATAGCAATGAGCAGTTCTTC. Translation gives CSAIAGGRDSNEQFF.

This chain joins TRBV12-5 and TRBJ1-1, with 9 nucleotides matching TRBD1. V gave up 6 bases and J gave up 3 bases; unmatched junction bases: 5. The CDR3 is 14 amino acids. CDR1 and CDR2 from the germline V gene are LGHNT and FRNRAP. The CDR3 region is CASGPGQGHTEAFF. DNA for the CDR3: TGTGCTAGTGGCCCGGGACAGGGCCACACTGAAGCTTTCTTT.

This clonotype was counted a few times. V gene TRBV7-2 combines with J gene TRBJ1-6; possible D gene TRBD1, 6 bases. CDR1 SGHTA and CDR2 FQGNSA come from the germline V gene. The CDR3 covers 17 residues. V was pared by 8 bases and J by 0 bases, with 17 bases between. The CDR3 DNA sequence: TGTGCCAGCCGGACGTTACAGGGTAGCTCCTATAATTCACCCCTCCACTTT. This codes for CASRTLQGSSYNSPLHF.

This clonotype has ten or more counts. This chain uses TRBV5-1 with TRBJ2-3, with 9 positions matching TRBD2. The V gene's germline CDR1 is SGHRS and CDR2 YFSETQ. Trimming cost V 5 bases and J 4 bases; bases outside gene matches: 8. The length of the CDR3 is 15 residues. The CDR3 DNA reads TGCGCCAGCAGTAATAGCGGGAGTTTCCCAGATACGCAGTATTTT. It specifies CASSNSGSFPDTQYF.